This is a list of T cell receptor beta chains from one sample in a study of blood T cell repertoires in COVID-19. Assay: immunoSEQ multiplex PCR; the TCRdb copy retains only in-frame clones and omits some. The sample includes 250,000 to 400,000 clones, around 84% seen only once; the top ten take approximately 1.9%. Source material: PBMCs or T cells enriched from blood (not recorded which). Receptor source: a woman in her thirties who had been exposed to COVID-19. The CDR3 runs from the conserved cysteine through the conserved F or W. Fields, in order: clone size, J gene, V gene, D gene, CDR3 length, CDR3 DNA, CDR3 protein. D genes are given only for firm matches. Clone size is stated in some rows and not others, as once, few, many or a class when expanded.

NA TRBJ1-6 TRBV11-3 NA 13 TGTGCCAGCAGCTTAGCCGTAGGACAACCCCTCCACTTT CASSLAVGQPLHF
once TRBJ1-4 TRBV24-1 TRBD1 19 TGTGCCACCAGTGAGGGGACAGGGCTTAAAAGTCCGACTAATGAAAAACTGTTTTTT CATSEGTGLKSPTNEKLFF
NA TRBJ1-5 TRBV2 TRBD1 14 TGTGCCAGCAGTGCCGGACAGGGGGCCCAGCCCCAGCATTTT CASSAGQGAQPQHF
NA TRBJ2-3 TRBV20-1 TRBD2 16 TGCAGTGCTAGTCTGAGACTAGCGGGGATCACAGATACGCAGTATTTT CSASLRLAGITDTQYF
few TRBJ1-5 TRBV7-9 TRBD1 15 TGTGCCAGCAGCTTCGGGACAGGGGGCAATCAGCCCCAGCATTTT CASSFGTGGNQPQHF
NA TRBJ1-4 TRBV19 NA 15 TGTGCCAGTAGAACGCGGTACACCTCTAATGAAAAACTGTTTTTT CASRTRYTSNEKLFF
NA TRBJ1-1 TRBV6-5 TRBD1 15 TGTGCCAGCGGTAAACAGGGGTCCATGAACACTGAAGCTTTCTTT CASGKQGSMNTEAFF
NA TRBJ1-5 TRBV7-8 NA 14 TGTGCCAGCAGCGTCCGGGAGGGGAATCAGCCCCAGCATTTT CASSVREGNQPQHF
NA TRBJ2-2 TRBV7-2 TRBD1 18 TGTGCCAGCAGCTCCAGAGGCCCGGGACAGGGGTTTATCGGGGAGCTGTTTTTT CASSSRGPGQGFIGELFF
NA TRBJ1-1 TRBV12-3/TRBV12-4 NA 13 TGTGCCAGCAGTTTCCCCTCGAGGGCTGAAGCTTTCTTT CASSFPSRAEAFF
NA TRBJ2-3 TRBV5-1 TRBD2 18 TGCGCCAGCAGTCAACTGCCCGGGACTAGCGGCCCTTGGGATACGCAGTATTTT CASSQLPGTSGPWDTQYF
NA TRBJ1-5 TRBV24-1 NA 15 TGTGCCACCAGTAGGGGGACACTAGATAATCAGCCCCAGCATTTT CATSRGTLDNQPQHF
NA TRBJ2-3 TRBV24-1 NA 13 TGTGCCACCAGTGACCCTCCGGGGAATACGCAGTATTTT CATSDPPGNTQYF
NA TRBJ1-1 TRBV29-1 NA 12 TGCAGCGTTGATCAGGGGTGGACTGAAGCTTTCTTT CSVDQGWTEAFF
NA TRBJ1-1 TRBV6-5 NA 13 TGTGCCAGCAGTTACGAAGTTCGGGGGGAAGCTTTCTTT CASSYEVRGEAFF
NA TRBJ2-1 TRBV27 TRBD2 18 TGTGCCAGCAGTTTACTACCCGGGACTAGCGGGAGGGGTAATGAGCAGTTCTTC CASSLLPGTSGRGNEQFF
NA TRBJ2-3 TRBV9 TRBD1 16 TGTGCCAGCAGCGTAGCTACGGGACAGGGTTTGAATACGCAGTATTTT CASSVATGQGLNTQYF
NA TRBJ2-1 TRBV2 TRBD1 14 TGTGCCAGCATCTGGGACAGGGGCGGCAATGAGCAGTTCTTC CASIWDRGGNEQFF
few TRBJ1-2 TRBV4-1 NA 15 TGCGCCAGCAGCCAAGGCCCACCCGGGAACTATGGCTACACCTTC CASSQGPPGNYGYTF
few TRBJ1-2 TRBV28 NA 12 TGTGCCACCCGACGCGGGTTCTATGGCTACACCTTC CATRRGFYGYTF
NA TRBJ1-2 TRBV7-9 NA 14 TGTGCCAGCAGCGCCCCGGGACACCCCTATGGCTACACCTTC CASSAPGHPYGYTF
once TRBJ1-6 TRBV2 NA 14 TGTGCCAGCAGATTAGTTAATGAGGATTCACCCCTCCACTTT CASRLVNEDSPLHF
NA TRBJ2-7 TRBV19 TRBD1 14 TGTGCCAGTGGTATAGGCCGGACAGGGAGGGAGCAGTACTTC CASGIGRTGREQYF
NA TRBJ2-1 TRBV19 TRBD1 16 TGTGCCAGTAACTCGCCGGGACAGCCCTCCTACAATGAGCAGTTCTTC CASNSPGQPSYNEQFF
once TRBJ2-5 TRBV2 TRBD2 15 TGTGCCAGCAGGCGACTAGCGGGAGGTGGCGAGACCCAGTACTTC CASRRLAGGGETQYF
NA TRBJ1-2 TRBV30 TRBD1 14 TGTGCCTGGACCCCGCTGGGACAGGGGAACGGCTACACCTTC CAWTPLGQGNGYTF
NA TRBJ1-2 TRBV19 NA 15 TGTGCCAGTAGTATGCCGGCAGGAACTAACTATGGCTACACCTTC CASSMPAGTNYGYTF
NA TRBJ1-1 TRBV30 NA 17 TGTGCCTGGAGTGCCTACAGGGTAGGCAGGGGGAACACTGAAGCTTTCTTT CAWSAYRVGRGNTEAFF
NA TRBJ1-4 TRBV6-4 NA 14 TGTGCCAGCAGGCCCCTTGAGACAGGTGAAAAACTGTTTTTT CASRPLETGEKLFF
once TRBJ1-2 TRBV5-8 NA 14 TGTGCCAGCAGCTTGACAGGGTGGAACTATGGCTACACCTTC CASSLTGWNYGYTF
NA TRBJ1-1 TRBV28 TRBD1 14 TGTGCCAGCAGTTTATTGACAGGGGGCACTGAAGCTTTCTTT CASSLLTGGTEAFF
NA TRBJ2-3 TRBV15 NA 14 TGTGCCACCAGCAGAGTAGCGTTCGCAGATACGCAGTATTTT CATSRVAFADTQYF
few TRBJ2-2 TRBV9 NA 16 TGTGCCAGCAGCGTGGGAGTCGGGAGAAGTACCGGGGAGCTGTTTTTT CASSVGVGRSTGELFF
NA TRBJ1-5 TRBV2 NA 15 TGTGCCAGCAGTGAAAGTCAGATAAGCAATCAGCCCCAGCATTTT CASSESQISNQPQHF
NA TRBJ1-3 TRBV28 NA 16 TGTGCCAGCAGTTTATATGCGGGCCCCTCTGGAAACACCATATATTTT CASSLYAGPSGNTIYF
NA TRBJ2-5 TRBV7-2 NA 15 TGTGCCAGCAGCCCCCTGACTATAAGCCAAGAGACCCAGTACTTC CASSPLTISQETQYF
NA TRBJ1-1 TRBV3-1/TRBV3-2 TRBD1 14 TGTGCCAGCAGCCAAGGCAGGGGGCACACTGAAGCTTTCTTT CASSQGRGHTEAFF